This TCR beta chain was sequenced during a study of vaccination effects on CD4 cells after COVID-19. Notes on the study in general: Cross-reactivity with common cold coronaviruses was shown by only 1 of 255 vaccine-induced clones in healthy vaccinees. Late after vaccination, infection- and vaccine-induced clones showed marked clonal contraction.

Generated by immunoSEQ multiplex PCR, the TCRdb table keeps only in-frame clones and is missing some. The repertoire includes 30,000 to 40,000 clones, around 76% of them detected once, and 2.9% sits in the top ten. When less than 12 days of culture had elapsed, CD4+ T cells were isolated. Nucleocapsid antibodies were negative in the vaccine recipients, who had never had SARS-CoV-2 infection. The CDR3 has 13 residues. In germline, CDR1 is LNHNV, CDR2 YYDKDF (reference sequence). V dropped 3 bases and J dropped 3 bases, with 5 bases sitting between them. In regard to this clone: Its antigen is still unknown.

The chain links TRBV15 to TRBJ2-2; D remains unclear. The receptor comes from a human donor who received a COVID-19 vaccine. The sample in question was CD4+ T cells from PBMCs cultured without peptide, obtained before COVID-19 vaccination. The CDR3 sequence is CATSSTYTGELFF. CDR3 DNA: TGTGCCACCAGCAGCACCTACACCGGGGAGCTGTTTTTT.